Listed below are T cell receptor beta chains from one sample, sequenced in a study of chemoradiotherapy in HPV16-positive cancers. Sequencing was performed with immunoSEQ multiplex PCR; in TCRdb, only in-frame clones are kept and a portion is missing. Among around 33,000 clones, around 88% were seen once, and the ten largest hold roughly 4.9%. This specimen was blood, taken from a patient who underwent chemoradiotherapy. These receptors originate from a human donor with HPV-associated anogenital cancer. CDR3s include the opening cysteine and the closing phenylalanine or tryptophan. Fields, in order: D gene, J gene, V gene, CDR3 protein. The D gene is left open where the match is weak.

>.|TRBJ2-2|TRBV6-1
CASSEASDRYFIGELFF
>.|TRBJ2-7|TRBV6-1
CASSEGDYEQYF
>.|TRBJ2-2|TRBV11-3
CASSSQGQGGELFF
>TRBD2|TRBJ2-3|TRBV5-5
CASRKLAGETDTQYF
>.|TRBJ2-5|TRBV29-1
CSVTPLARETQYF
>.|TRBJ2-1|TRBV6-1
CASSEMGGGQHEQFF
>TRBD1|TRBJ2-1|TRBV28
CASRGGQGATYNEQFF
>.|TRBJ2-6|TRBV28
CASSFIQLSGANVLTF
>.|TRBJ1-5|TRBV2
CASGTPGGSNQPQHF
>TRBD1|TRBJ1-1|TRBV5-1
CASSFVAAGTGTEAFF